This T cell receptor beta chain comes out of a study of blood T cell repertoires in COVID-19. Germline assignment: CDR1 MNHEY and CDR2 SVGAGI. This CDR3 contains 14 residues. Trimming shortened V by 4 bases and J by 1 base, and 10 bases separated the two germline ends. Per the study methods: Reference gene primers were amplified, and this amplification served to estimate nucleated cell counts. The table came from immunoSEQ multiplex PCR; TCRdb's copy has only in-frame clones and leaves some out. V and J calls and clone size are copied from that table; D and trimming were computed from the DNA. Seen here are roughly 68,000 clones, roughly 85% observed once, and the top ten hold roughly 25%.

This receptor was taken from a man aged 45-65 years with acute or convalescent COVID-19. The material sequenced was peripheral blood. The chain is built from TRBV6-5 and TRBJ1-1; maybe TRBD1 (5 bases). The CDR3 nucleotides are TGTGCCAGCAGTTCAGGAGGGGAGAACACTGAAGCTTTCTTT. Protein: CASSSGGENTEAFF.